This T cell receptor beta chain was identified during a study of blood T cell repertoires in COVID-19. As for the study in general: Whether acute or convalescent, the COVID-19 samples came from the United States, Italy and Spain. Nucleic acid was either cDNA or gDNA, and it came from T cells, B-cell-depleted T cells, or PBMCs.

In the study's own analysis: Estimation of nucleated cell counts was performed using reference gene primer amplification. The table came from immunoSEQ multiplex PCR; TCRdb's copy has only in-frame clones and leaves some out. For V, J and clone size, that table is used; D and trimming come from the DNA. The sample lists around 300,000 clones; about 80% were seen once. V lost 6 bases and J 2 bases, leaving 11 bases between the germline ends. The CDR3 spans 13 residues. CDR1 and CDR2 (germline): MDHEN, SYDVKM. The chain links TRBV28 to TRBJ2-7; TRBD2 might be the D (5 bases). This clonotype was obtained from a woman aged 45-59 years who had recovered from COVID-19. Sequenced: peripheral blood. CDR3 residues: CASSPPGTYEQYF. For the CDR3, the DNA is TGTGCCAGCAGCCCGCCCGGGACCTACGAGCAGTACTTC. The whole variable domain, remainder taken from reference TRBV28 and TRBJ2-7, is DVKVTQSSRYLVKRTGEKVFLECVQDMDHENMFWYRQDPGLGLRLIYFSYDVKMKEKGDIPEGYSVSREKKERFSLILESASTNQTSMYLCASSPPGTYEQYFGPGTRLTVT.